This entry lists 30 T cell receptor beta chains sequenced from one sample in a study of cytotoxic CD8 clonotypes in ibrutinib-treated CLL. Sequenced by immunoSEQ multiplex PCR; TCRdb stores in-frame clones only, minus some. The sample shows some 80,000 clones, roughly 77% of them seen only once. The sample was PBMCs, taken after 12 months of ibrutinib treatment. These receptors all come from a human donor with chronic lymphocytic leukemia.

The chain has TRBV5-1 and TRBJ2-3; no clear D gene. The CDR3 has 15 residues. Per the germline V gene, CDR1 is SGHRS and CDR2 is YFSETQ. Trimming took off 4 bases at V and 2 bases at J, with 14 bases between the two ends. CDR3 bases: TGCGCCAGCAGCCTATCGGGTTATAACACAGATACGCAGTATTTT. Translation gives CASSLSGYNTDTQYF.

CDR3 DNA: TGTGCCAGCAGTCCAGGGTGGGCTCAAGAGACCCAGTACTTC. Translation gives CASSPGWAQETQYF. The rearrangement uses TRBV27 and TRBJ2-5, with a weak D call TRBD1 (5 bases). The CDR3 is 14 residues long. Trimming removed 5 bases from V and 2 bases from J, with 12 bases in between. Per germline, CDR1 MNHEY and CDR2 SMNVEV (reference sequence).

This clone was observed a single time. The chain couples TRBV25-1 to TRBJ2-7; maybe TRBD2 (6 bases). Per the germline V gene, CDR1 is MGHDK and CDR2 is SYGVNS. The CDR3 is 16 residues long. Deletions cut 1 base from V and 0 bases from J, with 13 bases between. The CDR3 nucleotides read TGTGCCAGCAGTGAATTAGGGCGGGGTTCCTCCTACGAGCAGTACTTC. Amino acids: CASSELGRGSSYEQYF.

With regard to this clone: This CDR3 is also generated by other DNA sequences in the sample. The chain is built from TRBV7-9 and TRBJ2-7, with unresolved D. The germline V and J ends were trimmed by 4 bases and 3 bases, with 4 bases remaining between them. Germline CDR1 and CDR2: SEHNR and FQNEAQ (reference sequence). This CDR3 contains 11 residues. CDR3 residues: CASSSNYEQYF. Here the CDR3 DNA reads TGTGCCAGCAGCTCCAACTACGAGCAGTACTTC.

The chain has TRBV5-8 and TRBJ2-4; TRBD1 matches 9 bases. This CDR3 is built from 13 residues. Germline CDR1 SGHTS, CDR2 YDEGEE. With V trimmed by 8 bases and J by 6 bases, 6 bases remained unmatched. CDR3 loop: CARGTGSPNIQYF. The CDR3 DNA sequence: TGTGCCAGGGGGACAGGGTCACCAAACATTCAGTACTTC. The whole variable domain, remainder taken from reference TRBV5-8 and TRBJ2-4, is EAGVTQSPTHLIKTRGQQATLRCSPISGHTSVYWYQQALGLGLQFLLWYDEGEERNRGNFPPRFSGRQFPNYSSELNVNALELEDSALYLCARGTGSPNIQYFGAGTRLSVL.

This clone was counted only a few times. The chain is built from TRBV7-2 and TRBJ1-5; no clear D. CDR1 and CDR2 (germline): SGHTA, FQGNSA. V was cut by 5 bases and J by 7 bases, with 12 bases left in between. The CDR3 consists of 13 residues. The CDR3 DNA reads TGTGCCAGCAGCAGGCAATGGGGACAGCCCCAGCATTTT. This translates into CASSRQWGQPQHF.

The chain has TRBV19 and TRBJ2-7; 8 bases are a match to TRBD1. Germline lookup yields CDR1 LNHDA and CDR2 SQIVND (reference sequence). V lost 3 bases to trimming and J lost 4 bases; unmatched junction nucleotides: 8. The CDR3 has 15 amino acids. The CDR3: CASSIRGTGRYEQYF. The CDR3 DNA sequence: TGTGCCAGTAGTATTAGGGGGACAGGAAGATACGAGCAGTACTTC.

DNA for the CDR3: TGTGCCAGCAGCGCCCGGCCTTTTGCAACTAATGAAAAACTGTTTTTT. It yields the protein CASSARPFATNEKLFF. The chain employs TRBV9 and TRBJ1-4; no clear D gene. The CDR3 is 16 residues long. Between the trimmed V and J ends, which lost 3 bases and 0 bases, there was a span of 12 bases. The V gene's germline CDR1 is SGDLS and CDR2 YYNGEE.

The V and J genes are TRBV29-1 and TRBJ2-2; perhaps TRBD1 as D (6 bases). The V gene's germline CDR1 is SQVTM and CDR2 ANQGSEA. V lost 4 bases and J 2 bases, leaving 11 bases between the germline ends. The CDR3 is made up of 14 amino acids. CDR3: CSVGLGGNTGELFF. CDR3 in DNA: TGCAGCGTTGGGCTTGGGGGCAACACCGGGGAGCTGTTTTTT.

V gene TRBV21-1 combines with J gene TRBJ1-4; TRBD1 reflects the table's D call only, with no check against the DNA. TRBV21-1 is recorded as a pseudogene. The CDR3 sequence is 16 residues long. The CDR3 is CASTTQADRTNEKLFF. The CDR3 DNA reads TGTGCCAGCACCACCCAGGCGGACAGGACTAATGAAAAACTGTTTTTT.

This clone was seen only a few times. The chain employs TRBV6-5 and TRBJ2-5, with 9 bases fitting TRBD1. In germline, CDR1 is MNHEY, CDR2 SVGAGI. The CDR3 length is 14 residues. V was pared by 7 bases and J by 4 bases, with 7 bases of the junction left unmatched. The DNA of the CDR3 is TGTGCCAGCACATCAACAGGGGGCGGAGAGACCCAGTACTTC. This translates into CASTSTGGGETQYF.

The chain couples TRBV20-1 to TRBJ2-1; D ambiguous. The CDR3 is made up of 11 amino acids. The V and J ends lost 3 bases and 9 bases respectively, with 9 bases between them. In germline, CDR1 is DFQATT, CDR2 SNEGSKA (reference sequence). The CDR3 nucleotides read TGCAGTGCTAGGGACCGTGGTGAGCAGTTCTTC. Translated, it gives CSARDRGEQFF.

The chain has TRBV19 and TRBJ2-3; a weak D match, TRBD2 (7 bases). CDR3 length: 14 residues. V lost 7 bases to trimming and J lost 2 bases, with 13 bases between them. In germline, CDR1 is LNHDA, CDR2 SQIVND (reference sequence). CDR3 residues: CASKLGGHTDTQYF. As DNA, the CDR3 is TGTGCCAGTAAATTGGGGGGGCACACAGATACGCAGTATTTT. Together with reference TRBV19 and TRBJ2-3, the CDR3 gives the full variable domain: DGGITQSPKYLFRKEGQNVTLSCEQNLNHDAMYWYRQDPGQGLRLIYYSQIVNDFQKGDIAEGYSVSREKKESFPLTVTSAQKNPTAFYLCASKLGGHTDTQYFGPGTRLTVL.

This clone appeared a few times. J is TRBJ1-2 and V is TRBV7-9; possibly TRBD1 for D (6 bases). V was pared by 5 bases and J by 8 bases, with 15 bases between. Germline CDR1 and CDR2: SEHNR and FQNEAQ (reference sequence). The CDR3 is made up of 13 amino acids. The CDR3 spells CASSAPGVGGYTF. For the CDR3, the DNA is TGTGCCAGCAGCGCACCAGGGGTTGGCGGCTACACCTTC. The full variable domain, completed using reference TRBV7-9 and TRBJ1-2, is DTGVSQNPRHKITKRGQNVTFRCDPISEHNRLYWYRQTLGQGPEFLTYFQNEAQLEKSRLLSDRFSAERPKGSFSTLEIQRTEQGDSAMYLCASSAPGVGGYTFGSGTRLTVV.

The chain links TRBV11-3 to TRBJ2-1, with D perhaps matching TRBD2 (5 bases). CDR1 and CDR2 from the germline V gene are SGHNT and YENEEA. Trimming left V 2 bases short and J 5 bases short, with 19 bases between. The CDR3 spans 17 residues. The CDR3 sequence is CASSLHNRAAGNNEQFF. Here the CDR3 DNA reads TGTGCCAGCAGCTTACACAATCGGGCGGCGGGCAACAATGAGCAGTTCTTC.

This sequence joins TRBV11-3 and TRBJ2-1; a possible D gene is TRBD1 (6 bases). Per germline, CDR1 SGHNT and CDR2 YENEEA. V lost 5 bases and J 7 bases, leaving 15 bases between the germline ends. The length of the CDR3 is 14 residues. The CDR3 loop is CASSKGQRGNEQFF. In nucleotides, the CDR3 is TGTGCCAGCAGCAAGGGACAAAGGGGGAATGAGCAGTTCTTC.

The CDR3 nucleotides read TGTGCCAGCAGCTTACTTGCGGAGGCCTACGAGCAGTACTTC. This gives the protein CASSLLAEAYEQYF. The genes are TRBV11-2 and TRBJ2-7; TRBD2 is a possible D gene (5 bases). Looked up from germline, CDR1 is SGHAT and CDR2 is FQNNGV. V was clipped by 2 bases and J by 2 bases, with 10 bases between them. This CDR3 contains 14 residues.

The rearrangement links TRBV27 to TRBJ2-7; the D call may be TRBD1 or TRBD2 (5 bases each). The CDR3 has 14 residues. Trimming pared 3 bases from V and 4 bases from J, leaving 13 bases between. Germline V CDR1 and CDR2: MNHEY, SMNVEV (reference sequence). The CDR3 loop reads CASSFRAGPYEQYF. The CDR3 DNA reads as TGTGCCAGCAGTTTCAGGGCGGGCCCTTACGAGCAGTACTTC.

The chain recombines TRBV5-8 with TRBJ1-1; no reliable D call. This CDR3 has 13 amino acids. V lost 4 bases, J lost 2 bases, and 9 bases lay in between. In germline, CDR1 is SGHTS, CDR2 YDEGEE. The CDR3 region is CASSPGVNTEAFF. The CDR3 DNA is TGTGCCAGCAGCCCCGGGGTCAACACTGAAGCTTTCTTT.

V usage is TRBV21-1 and J usage is TRBJ1-2; the DNA was not used to check the table's D call, TRBD1. TRBV21-1 is classified as a pseudogene. This CDR3 region has 17 residues. Here the CDR3 reads CASSPRPGRAQNYGYTF. CDR3 nucleotides: TGTGCCAGCAGCCCCCGCCCCGGCAGGGCGCAAAACTATGGCTACACCTTC.

The chain has TRBV2 and TRBJ2-7; TRBD1 aligns across 7 bases. The CDR3 has 15 amino acids. V lost 7 bases to trimming and J lost 0 bases; unmatched junction nucleotides: 9. Germline CDR1 SNHLY, CDR2 FYNNEI. The CDR3 coding sequence is TGTGCCAGCACTACGACAGGGACCCTCTCCTACGAGCAGTACTTC. This encodes CASTTTGTLSYEQYF.

The chain joins TRBV25-1 to TRBJ2-3, with D maybe TRBD1 (5 bases). Germline V gives CDR1 MGHDK, CDR2 SYGVNS. The CDR3 is made up of 14 amino acids. Trimming stripped 3 bases from V and 1 base from J, with 8 bases between. Here the CDR3 DNA reads TGTGCCAGCAGTGACCAGGGCCGCACAGATACGCAGTATTTT. As protein: CASSDQGRTDTQYF.

The chain uses TRBV7-2 and TRBJ2-2, with D unclear. This CDR3 spans 16 amino acids. CDR1 is SGHTA and CDR2 is FQGNSA in the germline V gene. The V gene lost 3 bases and the J gene lost 0 bases, with 11 bases spanning the gap. Here the CDR3 reads CASSLKALSNTGELFF. The CDR3, as DNA: TGTGCCAGCAGCTTGAAGGCGTTATCGAACACCGGGGAGCTGTTTTTT.

This clone was detected once. The V gene is TRBV6-5, the J gene TRBJ2-3, with a possible D match to TRBD1 (5 bases). Deletions cut 7 bases from V and 1 base from J, with 12 bases between. CDR1 and CDR2 (germline): MNHEY, SVGAGI. CDR3 length: 14 amino acids. Written as DNA, the CDR3 is TGTGCCAGCACCCCTCTAGGGGGCACAGATACGCAGTATTTT. This translates into CASTPLGGTDTQYF.

The CDR3 loop is CASSIVGVGNTEAFF. CDR3 nucleotide sequence: TGTGCCAGTAGTATTGTCGGGGTAGGGAACACTGAAGCTTTCTTT. The rearrangement links TRBV19 to TRBJ1-1; D gene unclear. The CDR3 has 15 amino acids. From germline, CDR1 is LNHDA and CDR2 SQIVND (reference sequence). The V end lost 3 bases, the J end lost 1 base, and 12 bases lay between the germline ends.

V gene TRBV28 combines with J gene TRBJ2-7, with D possibly being TRBD1 or TRBD2 (5 bases each). CDR1 and CDR2 from the germline V gene are MDHEN and SYDVKM. V gave up 2 bases and J gave up 2 bases, with 13 bases separating them. CDR3 length equals 15 residues. In DNA form, the CDR3 reads TGTGCCAGCAGTTTAATTCCGGGACCCCCCTACGAGCAGTACTTC. This sequence encodes CASSLIPGPPYEQYF. Based on the CDR3 plus reference TRBV28 and TRBJ2-7, the full variable domain is DVKVTQSSRYLVKRTGEKVFLECVQDMDHENMFWYRQDPGLGLRLIYFSYDVKMKEKGDIPEGYSVSREKKERFSLILESASTNQTSMYLCASSLIPGPPYEQYFGPGTRLTVT.

This clone is medium-sized (0.01 to 0.1%) within its sample. The chain recombines TRBV7-9 with TRBJ1-2; D unclear. The germline V gene has CDR1 SEHNR and CDR2 FQNEAQ (reference sequence). The CDR3 runs to 13 residues. Trimming removed 1 base from V and 7 bases from J, with 10 bases in between. The CDR3 nucleotides are TGTGCCAGCAGCTTAGGTTTCGAGGGTGGCTACACCTTC. Translated: CASSLGFEGGYTF.

The chain employs TRBV10-2 and TRBJ1-2; the match to TRBD1 covers 8 bases. This CDR3 comprises 14 residues. Trimming at V came to 6 bases and at J to 0 bases, leaving 3 bases not matched to a gene. The germline gives CDR1 WSHSY, CDR2 SAAADI. CDR3 nucleotides: TGCGCCAGCAGACAGGGGGGAGCTAACTATGGCTACACCTTC. This encodes CASRQGGANYGYTF.

This clone was found a few times. V and J are TRBV28 and TRBJ1-3, with TRBD1 matching 10 bases. Looked up from germline, CDR1 is MDHEN and CDR2 is SYDVKM. This CDR3 has 16 residues. V shed 4 bases and J 2 bases; nucleotides not matched to a gene: 5. Here the CDR3 DNA reads TGTGCCAGCAGTTGGGGACAGGGGTCAGCTGGAAACACCATATATTTT. Its protein product is CASSWGQGSAGNTIYF.

This chain joins TRBV9 and TRBJ2-3, with 12 bases that match TRBD2. Germline CDR1 is SGDLS and CDR2 is YYNGEE. CDR3 length equals 16 residues. Trimming cost V 4 bases and J 5 bases; bases outside gene matches: 8. The CDR3 is CASSPLAGGRGDTQYF. CDR3 DNA: TGTGCCAGCAGCCCCCTAGCGGGGGGGCGGGGAGATACGCAGTATTTT.